The 27 T cell receptor beta chains listed next were all sequenced from one sample in a study of blood T cell repertoires in COVID-19. TCRdb's copy holds only in-frame clones and misses some; the assay was immunoSEQ multiplex PCR. This sample has around 270,000 clones, with approximately 90% found just once. Sequences were obtained from peripheral blood. The receptors were gathered from a man aged 55 to 70 who had recovered from COVID-19.

The gene calls are TRBV2 and TRBJ1-1, with D tentatively TRBD1 (6 bases). V dropped 6 bases and J dropped 0 bases, with 11 bases sitting between them. Germline V gene lookup returns CDR1 SNHLY and CDR2 FYNNEI. This CDR3 comprises 14 residues. In nucleotides, the CDR3 is TGTGCCAGCAGAGCAGGACAGCTGAACACTGAAGCTTTCTTT. Its protein product is CASRAGQLNTEAFF.

This clone was found once. The chain couples TRBV27 to TRBJ1-3, with a tentative D call TRBD1 (5 bases). V lost 5 bases, J lost 1 base, and 12 bases lay in between. Germline CDR1 is MNHEY and CDR2 is SMNVEV (reference sequence). CDR3 size: 15 residues. The CDR3 reads CASSPQGNSGNTIYF. CDR3 in DNA: TGTGCCAGCAGTCCCCAGGGTAATTCTGGAAACACCATATATTTT.

The chain has TRBV20-1 and TRBJ2-4; TRBD1 agrees at 9 bases. CDR1 is DFQATT, CDR2 SNEGSKA, per germline (reference sequence). The trim removed 2 bases at V and 14 bases at J, leaving 4 bases unmatched. There are 11 residues in the CDR3. The CDR3 reads CSARPTGGEYF. CDR3 in DNA: TGCAGTGCTAGACCGACAGGGGGGGAGTACTTC.

The rearrangement uses TRBV4-2 and TRBJ2-5; 12 bases align to TRBD2. Germline CDR1 is LGHNA and CDR2 is YNFKEQ. The V gene end was trimmed by 4 bases and the J gene end by 4 bases; junction bases not matched to a gene: 10. This CDR3 region has 17 residues. CDR3 DNA sequence: TGTGCCAGCAGCCCCAGACTAGCGGGGGCCGCGGGAGAGACCCAGTACTTC. It encodes CASSPRLAGAAGETQYF.

The rearrangement links TRBV27 to TRBJ2-3; the D gene is possibly TRBD1 (5 bases). V was pared by 3 bases and J by 1 base, with 14 bases between. CDR3 length: 16 residues. Germline CDR1 MNHEY, CDR2 SMNVEV (reference sequence). This chain's CDR3 is CASSFISGRGTDTQYF. DNA for the CDR3: TGTGCCAGCAGTTTCATTTCGGGCAGGGGCACAGATACGCAGTATTTT.

CDR3: CASSYRAGPGGAQYF. CDR3 DNA: TGTGCCAGCAGTTATAGGGCTGGGCCGGGGGGAGCGCAGTATTTT. This chain uses TRBV6-5 with TRBJ2-3, with TRBD2 identical over 7 bases. Germline lookup yields CDR1 MNHEY and CDR2 SVGAGI. Trimming cost V 3 bases and J 10 bases; bases outside gene matches: 13. The CDR3 has 15 amino acids.

The CDR3 region has the DNA TGTGCCAGCAGACAACAGGGGGCGTGGAACGGGGAGCTGTTTTTT. Residues: CASRQQGAWNGELFF. The V and J genes are TRBV6-4 and TRBJ2-2, with TRBD1 identical over 9 bases. V was pared by 6 bases and J by 7 bases, with 9 bases of the junction left unmatched. Germline V lookup: CDR1 MRHNA, CDR2 SNTAGT. The CDR3 consists of 15 residues.

This chain joins TRBV27 and TRBJ2-7; the D gene is possibly TRBD2 (6 bases). The germline CDR1 and CDR2 sequences are MNHEY and SMNVEV (reference sequence). The CDR3 spans 11 residues. Trimming took 2 bases from V and 7 from J, leaving 6 bases between them. The CDR3 DNA reads as TGTGCCAGCAGTTTAGGAGGGGAGCAGTACTTC. Translation gives CASSLGGEQYF.

The chain joins TRBV7-9 to TRBJ2-7; the match to TRBD2 covers 8 bases. CDR1 is SEHNR, CDR2 FQNEAQ, per germline (reference sequence). V lost 5 bases to trimming and J lost 1 base; unmatched junction nucleotides: 13. There are 17 residues in the CDR3. CDR3: CASSPLGGASDSYEQYF. The CDR3 bases are TGTGCCAGCAGCCCGCTCGGGGGGGCCTCTGATTCCTACGAGCAGTACTTC.

The chain has TRBV4-1 and TRBJ1-2; D unresolved. The CDR3 spans 16 residues. In germline, CDR1 is MGHRA, CDR2 YSYEKL. V was cut by 1 base and J by 4 bases, with 16 bases left in between. The CDR3 DNA follows: TGCGCCAGCAGCCAAGTTCAAAACCCCGGTAGCTATGGCTACACCTTC. It specifies CASSQVQNPGSYGYTF.

This rearrangement joins TRBV3-1 (or the pseudogene TRBV3-2) to TRBJ1-4, with a weak D call TRBD1 (5 bases). CDR1 LGHDT and CDR2 YNNKEL come from the germline V gene (reference sequence). The V and J ends lost 4 bases and 7 bases respectively, with 16 bases between them. CDR3 length: 15 amino acids. DNA for the CDR3: TGTGCCAGCAGCCCACGGGGCGGGACGGTTGAAAAACTGTTTTTT. Its protein is CASSPRGGTVEKLFF.

J is TRBJ2-5 and V is TRBV11-2; TRBD2 aligns across 12 bases. Per the germline V gene, CDR1 is SGHAT and CDR2 is FQNNGV. V shed 6 bases and J 4 bases; nucleotides not matched to a gene: 6. The CDR3 has 15 amino acids. The CDR3 sequence: CASRRTSGGLETQYF. CDR3 nucleotide sequence: TGTGCCAGCAGGCGAACTAGCGGGGGGCTAGAGACCCAGTACTTC.

The V gene is TRBV19, the J gene TRBJ2-3; possibly TRBD2 for D (6 bases). Germline values: CDR1 LNHDA, CDR2 SQIVND (reference sequence). This CDR3 is 15 amino acids long. Trimming pared 1 base from V and 3 bases from J, leaving 11 bases between. The CDR3 spells CASSIGGVGTDTQYF. In nucleotides, the CDR3 is TGTGCCAGTAGTATAGGGGGGGTTGGGACAGATACGCAGTATTTT.

The rearrangement joins TRBV29-1 to TRBJ1-3; tentative D call: TRBD1 (6 bases). Trimming took off 6 bases at V and 0 bases at J, with 9 bases between the two ends. Per the germline V gene, CDR1 is SQVTM and CDR2 is ANQGSEA. CDR3 length: 13 residues. CDR3: CSVRGSSGNTIYF. CDR3 nucleotides: TGCAGCGTCAGGGGTAGCTCTGGAAACACCATATATTTT.

This chain connects TRBV27 to TRBJ1-2; D is ambiguous. The CDR3 is made up of 13 amino acids. With 4 bases removed from V and 0 bases from J, the gap between germline ends came to 6 bases. In germline, CDR1 is MNHEY, CDR2 SMNVEV (reference sequence). CDR3 sequence reads: CASSSRANYGYTF. The CDR3 DNA sequence: TGTGCCAGCAGTTCTCGGGCTAACTATGGCTACACCTTC.

The chain combines TRBV6-6 with TRBJ2-3; 8 nucleotides match TRBD2. CDR1 MNHNY and CDR2 SVGAGI come from the germline V gene (reference sequence). The junction had 13 bases not matched to a gene; V was cut back by 5 bases and J by 0 bases. The CDR3 is 18 amino acids. CDR3 protein: CASSPYNSERGSTDTQYF. The CDR3 coding sequence is TGTGCCAGCAGTCCCTATAACTCTGAGCGGGGGAGCACAGATACGCAGTATTTT.

The CDR3 DNA reads TGTGCCAGCAGTTACGGGGGGGCGATTACCCCACAGTACTTC. Its protein product is CASSYGGAITPQYF. This chain joins TRBV6-2 or TRBV6-3 and TRBJ2-7; TRBD2 is a possible D gene (7 bases). The CDR3 is made up of 14 amino acids. Per the germline V gene, CDR1 is MNHEY and CDR2 is SVGEGT. The V and J ends lost 2 bases and 10 bases respectively, with 18 bases between them.

The chain joins TRBV14 to TRBJ2-1; the D gene is possibly TRBD1 (6 bases). The CDR3 is 14 amino acids. Germline assignment: CDR1 SGHDN and CDR2 FVKESK. V dropped 1 base and J dropped 7 bases, with 11 bases sitting between them. CDR3 sequence: CASSQARGKNEQFF. CDR3 nucleotides: TGTGCCAGCAGCCAAGCCAGGGGTAAGAATGAGCAGTTCTTC.

The chain employs TRBV5-1 and TRBJ2-2; a weak D match, TRBD1 (6 bases). This CDR3 region has 16 residues. V lost 4 bases and J 9 bases, leaving 22 bases between the germline ends. Germline CDR1 is SGHRS and CDR2 is YFSETQ. The CDR3 DNA sequence: TGCGCCAGCAGCCCTGGGACACATATTAAGGGCCGGGAGCTGTTTTTT. Protein: CASSPGTHIKGRELFF.

Concerning this clone: The same CDR3 arises from other DNA sequences in this sample as well. This rearrangement joins TRBV5-1 to TRBJ2-2, with a possible D match to TRBD2 (6 bases). This CDR3 comprises 15 residues. Germline CDR1 SGHRS, CDR2 YFSETQ. V lost 6 bases and J lost 0, with 12 bases in between. CDR3 coding DNA: TGCGCCAGCACTCCCGGGGGTGCGAACACCGGGGAGCTGTTTTTT. Translated: CASTPGGANTGELFF.

The V gene is TRBV7-3, the J gene TRBJ2-3, with D hard to call. Germline CDR1 SGHTA, CDR2 FQGTGA. The CDR3 is made up of 15 amino acids. V was clipped by 2 bases and J by 2 bases, with 11 bases between them. Here the CDR3 reads CASSLLGSVTDTQYF. DNA of the CDR3: TGTGCCAGCAGCTTACTAGGTTCCGTCACAGATACGCAGTATTTT.

The chain is built from TRBV13 and TRBJ2-7, with TRBD1 identical over 7 bases. After removal of 5 bases from V and 0 bases from J, the junction contained 13 bases not matched to a gene. This CDR3 has 17 amino acids. CDR1 and CDR2 (germline): PRHDT, FYEKMQ (reference sequence). CDR3 in amino acids: CASSTYTGTDSSYEQYF. DNA for the CDR3: TGTGCCAGCAGCACCTATACCGGGACAGATAGCTCCTACGAGCAGTACTTC.

This sequence joins TRBV25-1 and TRBJ1-1; 8 bases agree with TRBD1. CDR3 length: 16 amino acids. The germline V gene has CDR1 MGHDK and CDR2 SYGVNS. V lost 4 bases, J lost 5 bases, and 12 bases stayed unmatched. The CDR3 DNA reads as TGTGCCAGCAGTGGGCACAGGACAGGGATGGCGACTGAAGCTTTCTTT. This codes for CASSGHRTGMATEAFF.

The CDR3: CASSFIGYGYTF. The CDR3 DNA follows: TGTGCCAGTAGTTTTATCGGCTATGGCTACACCTTC. V usage is TRBV19 and J usage is TRBJ1-2; D is uncertain. This CDR3 spans 12 amino acids. The V gene's germline CDR1 is LNHDA and CDR2 SQIVND (reference sequence). V lost 5 bases, J lost 4 bases, and 8 bases lay in between.

This clone was observed a few times. The rearrangement uses TRBV15 and TRBJ1-3, with TRBD1 matching 7 bases. This CDR3 is 16 amino acids long. Per the germline V gene, CDR1 is LNHNV and CDR2 is YYDKDF (reference sequence). The trim removed 3 bases at V and 3 bases at J, leaving 8 bases unmatched. The CDR3 reads CATSSRTGLYGNTIYF. The CDR3 DNA is TGTGCCACCAGCAGCCGGACAGGATTATATGGAAACACCATATATTTT.

The rearrangement links TRBV5-1 to TRBJ1-1; no clear D gene. This CDR3 is 15 amino acids long. V dropped 3 bases and J dropped 1 base, with 13 bases sitting between them. Germline-derived CDR1 and CDR2 are SGHRS and YFSETQ. The CDR3 is CASSSQVHANTEAFF. The CDR3 DNA follows: TGCGCCAGCAGCTCCCAGGTTCATGCGAACACTGAAGCTTTCTTT.

This clone is a singleton in its sample. The chain joins TRBV19 to TRBJ2-7; possibly TRBD2 for D (5 bases). The CDR3 is made up of 14 amino acids. The germline V gene has CDR1 LNHDA and CDR2 SQIVND (reference sequence). Deletions cut 5 bases from V and 5 bases from J, with 16 bases between. In DNA, the CDR3 is TGTGCCAGTAGTTTTAAGCGGACTTCAGACGAGCAGTACTTC. Translation: CASSFKRTSDEQYF.